This T cell receptor (beta chain) came from a study of blood T cell repertoires in COVID-19. Study-level information: Samples representing acute and convalescent COVID-19 were sourced from the United States, Italy and Spain. The analysed material was cDNA or gDNA that came from T cells, B-cell-depleted T cells, or PBMCs.

CDR3 size: 13 residues. The germline V and J ends were trimmed by 4 bases and 8 bases, with 14 bases remaining between them. Germline assignment: CDR1 MDHEN and CDR2 SYDVKM. Per the original data handling: Amplifying reference gene primers gave estimates of nucleated cell counts. Measured with immunoSEQ multiplex PCR; TCRdb has only the in-frame clones, and not every one. V, J and clone size reflect that table, while D and trimming were determined from the DNA. The sample contains approximately 230,000 clones, nearly 90% of which appear only once. Sequencing used peripheral blood. The clonotype comes from a woman in her thirties or forties who had recovered from COVID-19. The V call is TRBV28, the J call TRBJ1-2; D gene uncertain. CDR3 bases: TGTGCCAGCAGTTCTGAACGATCTCGGGGCTACACCTTC. The encoded protein is CASSSERSRGYTF.